The clone carrying this TCR beta chain was picked up a small number of times. Its antigen is not known. The CDR3 totals 13 residues. The V gene lost 6 bases and the J gene lost 2 bases, with 10 bases spanning the gap. CDR1 MNHEY and CDR2 SVGAGI come from the germline V gene. The data were obtained in a study of cytomegalovirus exposure and HLA in healthy donors. Findings and caveats of the study: Because they were indistinguishable, some V segments, including TRBV6-2 and TRBV6-3, were excluded. The study listed about 150 cytomegalovirus-associated TCR beta chains. A few CMV-associated chains were confirmed in vitro to be specific for CMV antigens. Using the classifier, cytomegalovirus status was reportedly diagnosed with high specificity and sensitivity.

PCR involved 60 Vbeta and 13 Jbeta primers. Method: immunoSEQ multiplex PCR; TCRdb's copy keeps in-frame clones and lacks some. The sample holds around 130,000 clones, around 82% seen once. The material sequenced was PBMCs. The chain employs TRBV6-5 and TRBJ2-5; tentative D call: TRBD2 (6 bases). The clonotype comes from a boy aged 5 to 17 in good health and CMV-seronegative. The DNA of the CDR3 is TGTGCCAGCAGACGGGGGATGCAAGAGACCCAGTACTTC. Protein product: CASRRGMQETQYF.